These 12 T cell receptor beta chains share one sample of origin, sequenced in a study of blood T cell repertoires in COVID-19. Sequencing used immunoSEQ multiplex PCR; TCRdb keeps in-frame clones, though not all of them. This repertoire shows a few hundred thousand clones, under 90% found once; its top ten account for approximately 2.2%. Sequenced input: peripheral blood. The receptors here all came from a man aged 50 or older with acute or convalescent COVID-19.

The chain uses TRBV18 and TRBJ2-6; TRBD1 aligns across 8 bases. The CDR3 consists of 19 residues. Looked up from germline, CDR1 is KGHSH and CDR2 is LQKENI. The V and J ends lost 2 bases and 0 bases, in that order; junction bases with no gene match: 9. The CDR3 nucleotides are TGTGCCAGCTCACCAACGATCAGGGGGCAGAGCTCTGGGGCCAACGTCCTGACTTTC. Translating it yields CASSPTIRGQSSGANVLTF. The complete variable domain, with remaining parts taken from reference TRBV18 and TRBJ2-6, reads NAGVMQNPRHLVRRRGQEARLRCSPMKGHSHVYWYRQLPEEGLKFMVYLQKENIIDESGMPKERFSAEFPKEGPSILRIQQVVRGDSAAYFCASSPTIRGQSSGANVLTFGAGSRLTVL.

The V gene is TRBV30, the J gene TRBJ1-2; D gene ambiguous. The CDR3 covers 14 residues. V was shortened by 3 bases and J by 8 bases, with 19 bases between the two germline ends. Germline lookup yields CDR1 GTSNPN and CDR2 SVGIG (reference sequence). In DNA, the CDR3 is TGTGCCTGGAGGATTGGAGGGAATCTGCTAGGCTACACCTTC. This sequence encodes CAWRIGGNLLGYTF.

J is TRBJ1-2 and V is TRBV7-9; 10 nucleotides agree with TRBD1. The ends lost 6 bases at V and 10 bases at J; junction bases unmatched: 11. In germline, CDR1 is SEHNR, CDR2 FQNEAQ (reference sequence). The CDR3 runs to 14 residues. The CDR3 here is CASSATGTGEDYTF. The CDR3 region has the DNA TGTGCCAGCAGTGCCACTGGGACAGGGGAAGACTACACCTTC.

The J gene is TRBJ1-4, the V gene TRBV18; no definite D call. Per germline, CDR1 KGHSH and CDR2 LQKENI. The CDR3 totals 15 residues. Deletions cut 2 bases from V and 8 bases from J, with 15 bases between. DNA for the CDR3: TGTGCCAGCTCACCAAGCCCCGATCGTTCGGAAAAACTGTTTTTT. Its translation is CASSPSPDRSEKLFF.

This chain's CDR3 is CASSLTSRRGNSPLHF. The CDR3 DNA reads TGTGCCAGCTCGCTAACTTCACGCAGAGGTAATTCACCCCTCCACTTT. The V gene is TRBV18, the J gene TRBJ1-6; no definite D call. Trimming cost V 6 bases and J 6 bases, with 18 bases left between them. Germline V gene data show CDR1 as KGHSH and CDR2 as LQKENI. CDR3 length: 16 residues.

V and J are TRBV11-2 and TRBJ1-1, with a tentative D call TRBD1 (5 bases). The CDR3 consists of 14 residues. Germline V gives CDR1 SGHAT, CDR2 FQNNGV. V was trimmed by 5 bases and J by 3 bases, leaving 13 bases between them. The CDR3 loop is CASSLTGGDTEAFF. The CDR3 DNA sequence: TGTGCCAGCAGCCTCACGGGGGGGGACACTGAAGCTTTCTTT.

The chain recombines TRBV7-6 with TRBJ2-7, with 11 bases lining up with TRBD2. This CDR3 has 15 amino acids. Trimming cost V 1 base and J 3 bases; bases outside gene matches: 2. Germline V CDR1 and CDR2: SGHVS, FNYEAQ. CDR3 region: CASSLGTSGGYEQYF. The DNA of the CDR3 is TGTGCCAGCAGCTTAGGAACTAGCGGGGGCTACGAGCAGTACTTC.

This clone was detected once. This sequence joins TRBV27 and TRBJ1-2; possibly TRBD1 for D (5 bases). The CDR3 sequence is 15 residues long. V lost 1 base and J lost 0, with 9 bases in between. Germline V gene sequence: CDR1 MNHEY, CDR2 SMNVEV (reference sequence). The CDR3 is CASSLLAGTNYGYTF. DNA for the CDR3: TGTGCCAGCAGTTTATTGGCAGGGACTAACTATGGCTACACCTTC.

The rearrangement links TRBV5-3 to TRBJ1-3, with a weak D call TRBD1 (5 bases). TRBV5-3 is placed among ORFs of uncertain function. V lost 1 base, J lost 0 bases, and 11 bases lay in between. The CDR3 consists of 16 residues. The CDR3, as DNA: TGTGCCAGAAGCTTGCCCAGGGCGTACTCTGGAAACACCATATATTTT. Its translation is CARSLPRAYSGNTIYF.

This sequence joins TRBV7-2 and TRBJ2-5, with 13 positions matching TRBD2. The junction had 6 bases not matched to a gene; V was cut back by 6 bases and J by 5 bases. Germline CDR1 SGHTA, CDR2 FQGNSA. The CDR3 is 15 residues long. The CDR3 DNA is TGTGCCAGCAGAATCCGGGGACTAGCGGGGGAGACCCAGTACTTC. Protein product: CASRIRGLAGETQYF.

This chain uses TRBV2 with TRBJ1-5; tentatively, D is TRBD1 (6 bases). The CDR3 is 13 residues long. V was cut by 8 bases and J by 9 bases, with 17 bases left in between. The V gene's germline CDR1 is SNHLY and CDR2 FYNNEI. The CDR3 here is CASGGDTGRPQHF. CDR3 DNA: TGTGCCAGCGGTGGGGACACCGGCCGGCCCCAGCATTTT.

The chain is built from TRBV7-9 and TRBJ1-4, with 8 bases fitting TRBD1. CDR1 SEHNR and CDR2 FQNEAQ come from the germline V gene (reference sequence). This CDR3 is 15 amino acids long. After removal of 2 bases from V and 5 bases from J, the junction contained 4 bases not matched to a gene. CDR3 protein: CASSLLTGANEKLFF. The DNA for the CDR3 is TGTGCCAGCAGCTTATTGACAGGGGCGAATGAAAAACTGTTTTTT.